The T cell receptor beta chain under discussion was sequenced for a study of T cells in Graves' hyperthyroidism and ophthalmopathy (dated by TCRdb to the late 2010s). About the study as a whole: Peripheral blood samples were taken at the time of initial diagnosis, prior to any treatment. A discovery cohort of 95 to 100 patients, about 40 with Graves' ophthalmopathy and 55 to 60 with stable Graves' hyperthyroidism, was used to find distinguishing TCR V-J signatures. Prospective prediction of ophthalmopathy was tested in an independent validation cohort consisting of about 20 hyperthyroidism patients and some 17 patients who later progressed to ophthalmopathy. For training and testing, the 100 or so patients in the discovery cohort were randomly divided in a 7:3 ratio. In addition, the study compared T-cell repertoires in thyroid tissue and in blood from about six Graves' hyperthyroidism patients. After blood sampling, hyperthyroidism patients were treated with methimazole at a starting dose of 30 mg daily, and ophthalmopathy patients were treated with high-dose intravenous methylprednisolone. TCR Vbeta CDR3 sequencing of 130 to 150 peripheral blood samples (under 45 ophthalmopathy, 75 or so hyperthyroidism and roughly 17 progressor patients) is reported in the paper. Study-level results and caveats: In cross-validation, a model built on a 13 V-J signature told ophthalmopathy apart from stable hyperthyroidism with 85% to 90% sensitivity and roughly 83% specificity, and in testing the same model reached 80%/75%. Sample size was not statistically predetermined, and investigators were not blinded to group allocation. In validation, the model predicted progression to ophthalmopathy with 55% to 71% sensitivity and roughly 75% specificity, a median of 6.5 months before onset. Most expanded thyroid clonotypes (frequency above 0.001) were also found in blood, which suggests that blood repertoires may mirror thyroid immune responses.

Amplification of TCR beta CDR3 regions was carried out from RNA transcripts. The TCR CDR3 was subjected to a first round of RT-PCR using the HTBI primer set and the Qiagen OneStep RT-PCR kit. Libraries were constructed in a second round of multiplex PCR, after which size selection and purification were carried out. Sequencing of the libraries was done on an Illumina HiSeq2000 using paired-end 100 bp reads. Turning to the authors' computational methods: Raw data were processed with SOAPnuke, discarding reads with adapters, uncalled bases, mean Phred below 15, or no exact constant-primer or identifier match. COPE v1.2.5 was used to merge the high-quality paired reads, and each unique nucleotide sequence was defined as a clonotype. MiTCR v1.1 was used to align clonotypes to the IMGT TRBV, TRBD and TRBJ reference segments. The analysis was restricted to V-J combinations with a frequency above 0.0001, which together covered 99% to 99.2% of the repertoires. A TCS score was defined as the ratio of F50 (clonal expansion) to E x V (chaos), with BLOSUM62-based TCRdist applied between CDR3 peptides within each V-J. Welch's t-statistics and random forest reduced some 510 V-J features to 10 to 15, which were used in a naive Bayes classifier (R e1071). TCRdb passed the public sequencing reads through fastp at Q25 and MiXCR, retaining productive beta sequences. When rows share a CDR3 protein, they turn into one entry using the most common DNA and genes. It is TCRdb's table, rather than the study itself, that gives the V and J calls and clone size. This sample lists about 400,000 distinct CDR3 sequences; approximately 15% were detected once. Approximately 30% of the sample lies in the top ten.

Stable Graves' hyperthyroidism was defined as the absence of progression to ophthalmopathy over 18 months of follow-up. The hyperthyroidism patients were between 18 and 65 years old and newly diagnosed, with a disease duration of less than 2 months. Exclusion was applied to patients with uncontrolled infections, other autoimmune diseases, pregnancy or lactation. Diagnoses were established on the basis of clinical symptoms, serum thyroxine and TRAb, thyroid ultrasound, and orbital computed tomography. PBMCs were separated from 10 ml of fresh peripheral blood using Ficoll-Paque density gradient centrifugation. Total RNA was extracted using Trizol reagent, and RNA quality was assessed on an Agilent 2100 Bioanalyzer. This clonotype was recorded at least ten times. Its binding antigen is unknown. Base qualities are not provided; no much larger clone lies one nucleotide away. The CDR3, cysteine through phenylalanine, is 15 amino acids long. The only DNA kept is the CDR3, 45 bases in frame from the first base. CDR1 SNHLY and CDR2 FYNNEI are derived from the germline V gene. For this chain, trimming is 6 bases at the V end and 5 bases at the J end, and the number of junction bases without a gene match is 10.

In this chain, TRBV2 is recombined with TRBJ1-1, with 9 bases aligning to TRBD1. Sequencing was carried out using blood. The TCR was taken from a woman aged 30 to 39 with Graves' hyperthyroidism. The CDR3 protein: CASSATGTGLTEAFF. At the DNA level, the sequence is TGTGCCAGCAGCGCAACCGGGACAGGGCTGACTGAAGCTTTCTTT. The variable domain in full, with residues beyond the CDR3 obtained from the reference TRBV2 and TRBJ1-1 genes, is EPEVTQTPSHQVTQMGQEVILRCVPISNHLYFYWYRQILGQKVEFLVSFYNNEISEKSEIFDDQFSVERPDGSNFTLKIRSTKLEDSAMYFCASSATGTGLTEAFFGQGTRLTVV.